This passage covers 9 T cell receptor beta chains from one sample sequenced in a study of cytomegalovirus exposure and HLA in healthy donors. Both 60 Vbeta primers and 13 Jbeta primers went into the PCR. The table came from immunoSEQ multiplex PCR; TCRdb's copy has only in-frame clones and leaves some out. The sample has approximately 110,000 clones; roughly 74% are singletons. Specimen: PBMCs. These receptors were taken from a man aged 40-49 years in good health and CMV-seronegative.

This clone was picked up one time. The chain couples TRBV7-2 to TRBJ2-7; unclear D gene. V was clipped by 5 bases and J by 0 bases, with 14 bases between them. The CDR3 extends over 15 amino acids. In germline, CDR1 is SGHTA, CDR2 FQGNSA. The CDR3 nucleotides are TGTGCCAGCAGCCTAGAGGTCGGGTTCTCCTACGAGCAGTACTTC. Translated, it gives CASSLEVGFSYEQYF.

V gene TRBV11-2 combines with J gene TRBJ1-1; D gene unclear. Per the germline V gene, CDR1 is SGHAT and CDR2 is FQNNGV. This CDR3 spans 16 amino acids. The V and J ends lost 1 base and 1 base respectively, with 13 bases between them. The DNA for the CDR3 is TGTGCCAGCAGCTTAGCTTTCGGAGGACGGAACACTGAAGCTTTCTTT. Translating gives CASSLAFGGRNTEAFF.

The chain employs TRBV28 and TRBJ2-2; D is possibly TRBD1 (5 bases). Trimming pared 9 bases from V and 8 bases from J, leaving 7 bases between. The CDR3 loop spans 10 amino acids. CDR1 is MDHEN and CDR2 is SYDVKM in the germline V gene. The CDR3 loop reads CASRGGELFF. The CDR3, as DNA: TGTGCCAGTAGGGGAGGGGAGCTGTTTTTT. Complete variable domain (other parts from reference TRBV28 and TRBJ2-2): DVKVTQSSRYLVKRTGEKVFLECVQDMDHENMFWYRQDPGLGLRLIYFSYDVKMKEKGDIPEGYSVSREKKERFSLILESASTNQTSMYLCASRGGELFFGEGSRLTVL.

This chain uses TRBV11-3 with TRBJ2-2, with TRBD1 identical over 7 bases. Germline CDR1 reads SGHNT; CDR2 reads YENEEA. The CDR3 extends over 17 amino acids. The ends lost 1 base at V and 2 bases at J; junction bases unmatched: 7. The CDR3, as DNA: TGTGCCAGCAGCTTAGTGCCGGGACAGCAAAACACCGGGGAGCTGTTTTTT. Amino acid sequence: CASSLVPGQQNTGELFF.

The chain links TRBV27 to TRBJ2-2; no clear D. Trimming took 9 bases from V and 1 from J, leaving 9 bases between them. This CDR3 has 13 residues. Looked up from germline, CDR1 is MNHEY and CDR2 is SMNVEV (reference sequence). CDR3 loop: CASRGGNTGELFF. The CDR3 DNA sequence: TGTGCCAGTCGAGGTGGGAACACCGGGGAGCTGTTTTTT.

The J gene is TRBJ2-1, the V gene TRBV29-1, with 8 nucleotides matching TRBD1. CDR1 SQVTM and CDR2 ANQGSEA come from the germline V gene. CDR3 length: 14 amino acids. Trimming at V came to 6 bases and at J to 4 bases, leaving 8 bases not matched to a gene. CDR3 region: CSVGTGDLYNEQFF. DNA for the CDR3: TGCAGCGTGGGGACAGGAGACCTTTACAATGAGCAGTTCTTC.

V gene TRBV6-1 combines with J gene TRBJ2-1; 8 positions agree with TRBD1. Germline V gene data show CDR1 as MNHNS and CDR2 as SASEGT. This CDR3 contains 15 residues. V shed 3 bases, J shed 7 bases, and the junction held 8 bases outside the gene matches. CDR3 loop: CASSDYGQGRNEQFF. In DNA form, the CDR3 reads TGTGCCAGCAGTGACTACGGACAGGGCAGAAATGAGCAGTTCTTC.

The J gene is TRBJ1-1, the V gene TRBV10-3; no definite D call. The CDR3 consists of 16 residues. V was cut by 4 bases and J by 0 bases, with 15 bases left in between. CDR1 is ENHRY, CDR2 SYGVKD, per germline. The CDR3 coding sequence is TGTGCCATCAGTGTAAGTGGGCAGTCACTGAACACTGAAGCTTTCTTT. It is translated as CAISVSGQSLNTEAFF.

V is TRBV9 and J is TRBJ2-2, with 8 bases aligning to TRBD2. V shed 4 bases and J 5 bases; nucleotides not matched to a gene: 13. Germline CDR1 reads SGDLS; CDR2 reads YYNGEE. The CDR3 runs to 17 residues. This CDR3 is CASSHSAGGLQTGELFF. The CDR3 DNA reads as TGTGCCAGCAGCCACAGCGCGGGGGGACTTCAAACCGGGGAGCTGTTTTTT.